These 25 T cell receptor gamma chains came from one sample sequenced in a study of γδ T cells in repeated Plasmodium falciparum infection. Gammadelta T cells were flow-sorted from PBMC into Vgamma9/Vdelta2+ and Vdelta2-negative populations for bulk analysis. TCRdb redid clone calling on the multiplex PCR reads using CATT. The sample lists more than 20,000 gamma-chain clones; about 3% were seen once. The sample taken for sequencing was gamma-delta T cells from blood. These receptors all come from a pool of human donors (malaria-infected and uninfected, not separated).

This clone appeared a few times. A far larger clone is one base from this, pointing to a likely read error. Additional DNA sequences in this sample encode the identical CDR3. The rearrangement joins TRGV9 to TRGJP. Matching the DNA to germline supplied the J gene, which TCRdb does not give. This CDR3 comprises 17 residues. Germline V CDR1 and CDR2: GITISATS, ISYDGTV (reference sequence). As DNA, the CDR3 is TGTGCCTTGTGGGAGAAGGGGCAAGAGTTGGGCAAGAAAATCAAGGTATTT. The encoded protein is CALWEKGQELGKKIKVF.

Here the V gene is TRGV9, but the J gene went uncalled. This CDR3 is 11 amino acids long. The germline CDR1 and CDR2 sequences are GITISATS and ISYDGTV (reference sequence). CDR3 sequence: CALWVMKLKLF. CDR3 coding DNA: TGTGCCTTGTGGGTAATGAAGCTTAAACTCTTT.

Concerning this clone: A far larger clone is one nucleotide away, so this likely arose from a read error. Because the CDR3's place on the DNA is in doubt, the DNA is left out and the CDR3 is given as listed by TCRdb. There is no J gene call, but TRGV2 is given as the V gene. The CDR3 contains 32 residues when both ends are counted. The germline V gene encodes CDR1 EGSNGY and CDR2 YDSYNSKV. The CDR3 loop reads CATWDGRRIIRNSLAVEQHLLSQVSIGRIQHF.

This clone was recorded at least ten times. With only one base between it and a far larger clone, this is likely a read error. Because the CDR3's place on the DNA is in doubt, the DNA is left out and the CDR3 is given as listed by TCRdb. Other DNA sequences within the sample encode an identical CDR3. The J gene went uncalled, whereas the V gene is TRGV9. A total of 30 residues make up the CDR3, ends included. Per germline, CDR1 GITISATS and CDR2 ISYDGTV (reference sequence). The CDR3 sequence is CALWEQGLRNSLAVEQHLLSQVSIGRIQHF.

This clone was recorded many times. A far larger clone is just one base off, so this is likely a read error. The same CDR3 also results from other DNA sequences found in this sample. This chain uses TRGV3 with TRGJP2. Germline CDR1 and CDR2: VTNTFY and YDVSTARD (reference sequence). The CDR3 totals 13 residues. The DNA for the CDR3 is TGTGCTACCTGGGACCTGATTGATTGGATCAAGACGTTT. Its translation: CATWDLIDWIKTF.

As for this clone: The TCRdb record carries a much larger clone's protein, which differs from this DNA's translation at residue 12; a read error is the likely cause, and the protein listed here is the DNA translation. The chain is built from TRGV9 and TRGJP. TCRdb does not report a J gene; here it was assigned by matching the DNA to germline references. The length of the CDR3 is 18 residues. Looked up from germline, CDR1 is GITISATS and CDR2 is ISYDGTV (reference sequence). The CDR3 nucleotides read TGTGCCTTGTGGGAGGTTCGAGGGGAAGAGTTGAGCAAAAAAATCAAGGTATTT. As protein: CALWEVRGEELSKKIKVF.

Points on this clone: The protein recorded in TCRdb matches a much larger clone and deviates from this DNA's translation at residue 7, suggesting a read error; the protein here is obtained by translating the DNA. The CDR3 protein is CATWDVSPPYYKKLF. The CDR3 coding sequence is TGTGCCACCTGGGACGTAAGCCCCCCTTATTATAAGAAACTCTTT. This chain connects TRGV3 to TRGJ1 or TRGJ2. The J gene, not given by TCRdb, was assigned here from a germline match of the nucleotide sequence. Germline V CDR1 and CDR2: VTNTFY, YDVSTARD (reference sequence). V trimming: 3 bases; J trimming: 3 bases; junction bases outside the gene matches: 11. This CDR3 has 15 amino acids.

The rearrangement joins TRGV9 to TRGJ1 or TRGJ2. Germline matching of the DNA provided the J gene here, since TCRdb leaves it blank. V lost 6 bases to trimming and J lost 3 bases; unmatched junction nucleotides: 17. The germline CDR1 and CDR2 sequences are GITISATS and ISYDGTV (reference sequence). This CDR3 comprises 16 residues. This chain's CDR3 is CALWQIVDNRYYKKLF. In DNA form, the CDR3 reads TGTGCCTTGTGGCAAATCGTAGATAACCGTTATTATAAGAAACTCTTT.

This clone was counted at least ten times. This chain uses TRGV9 with TRGJP. The CDR3 is 15 residues long. The V and J ends lost 3 bases and 8 bases, in that order; junction bases with no gene match: 4. From germline, CDR1 is GITISATS and CDR2 ISYDGTV (reference sequence). The CDR3 protein is CALWERKLGKKIKVF. For the CDR3, the DNA is TGTGCCTTGTGGGAGAGGAAGTTGGGCAAAAAAATCAAGGTATTT.

This clone is labeled medium-sized. The chain carries TRGV4 and TRGJ1 or TRGJ2. The V gene's germline CDR1 is EGSTGY and CDR2 YDSYTSSV. The CDR3 sequence is 13 residues long. Losses at the gene ends were 0 bases for V and 12 bases for J; bases not matched to a gene: 11. The CDR3 loop reads CATWDGRPPMKLF. The CDR3 nucleotides are TGTGCCACCTGGGATGGGCGCCCCCCCATGAAACTCTTT.

Turning to this clone: This likely reflects a read error, since a far larger clone is one base away. Additional DNA sequences in this sample encode the identical CDR3. The V gene is TRGV9; the J gene was not called. The germline CDR1 and CDR2 sequences are GITISATS and ISYDGTV (reference sequence). The CDR3 has 11 amino acids. DNA for the CDR3: TGTGCCTTGTGGGAGTGCTATAAGAAGCTCTTT. This sequence encodes CALWECYKKLF.

In its sample, this clone was seen many times. TCRdb's protein, taken from a much larger clone, differs from this DNA's translation at residue 9, likely owing to a read error; the protein displayed comes from the DNA. The J gene went uncalled, whereas the V gene is TRGV3. Germline loops: CDR1 VTNTFY, CDR2 YDVSTARD (reference sequence). The CDR3 spans 11 residues. The CDR3 bases are TGTGCCACCTGGGACTGTAATAAGGAACTCTTT. This gives the protein CATWDCNKELF.

At least ten counts were recorded for this clone. The rearrangement uses TRGV2 and TRGJ1 or TRGJ2. CDR3 length: 13 residues. Trimming cost V 0 bases and J 11 bases; bases outside gene matches: 10. The V gene's germline CDR1 is EGSNGY and CDR2 YDSYNSKV. CDR3 amino acids: CATWDGRRCEKLF. CDR3 sequence (DNA): TGTGCCACCTGGGACGGGCGCCGGTGCGAGAAACTCTTT.

There are many counts of this clone. The J gene is TRGJ1 or TRGJ2, the V gene TRGV5. The trim removed 0 bases at V and 11 bases at J, leaving 4 bases unmatched. Germline V gives CDR1 VINAFY, CDR2 YDVSNSKD. The CDR3 consists of 11 residues. The CDR3 DNA sequence: TGTGCCACCTGGGACAGGCAGCAGAAACTCTTT. Its translation is CATWDRQQKLF.

This clone appeared a few times. A far larger clone differs by one base, so this is likely a read error. Because the CDR3's place on the DNA is in doubt, the DNA is left out and the CDR3 is given as listed by TCRdb. The J gene has no call, while the V gene is TRGV2. Germline-derived CDR1 and CDR2 are EGSNGY and YDSYNSKV. 30 amino acids form the CDR3, both terminal residues included. The CDR3 reads CATWDGAIRNSLAVEQHLLSQVSIGRIQHF.

Comment on this clone: A far bigger clonotype differs at one base, so this is likely a read error. The DNA is omitted, as the CDR3 cannot be located on it reliably, and the CDR3 follows TCRdb's listing. The CDR3 sequence is CALWEAIIIRNSLAVEQHLLSQVSIGRIQHF. The J gene has no call, while the V gene is TRGV9. The germline V gene has CDR1 GITISATS and CDR2 ISYDGTV (reference sequence). With termini counted, the CDR3 has 31 amino acids.

As concerns this clone: The TCRdb protein, from a much larger clone, departs from this DNA's translation at residue 13, likely by read error; the protein shown derives from the DNA. The V call is TRGV9, the J call TRGJP. The J gene, not given by TCRdb, was assigned here from a germline match of the nucleotide sequence. This CDR3 is built from 17 residues. Germline CDR1 is GITISATS and CDR2 is ISYDGTV (reference sequence). The CDR3 region has the DNA TGTGCCTTGTGGGAGTCCCCCCAAGAGTTGGGCAAAAGAATCAAGGTATTT. This translates into CALWESPQELGKRIKVF.

Only a few counts were recorded for this clone. A far larger clone is off by one base, so a read error is likely. At the DNA level, this CDR3 is encoded by other sequences in the same sample as well. The chain is built from TRGV2 and TRGJ1 or TRGJ2. The J gene is not listed in TCRdb, so it was assigned here from a DNA match to germline. Germline V gene lookup returns CDR1 EGSNGY and CDR2 YDSYNSKV. This CDR3 has 21 amino acids. V lost 0 bases and J lost 0; bases outside the gene matches: 23. The CDR3 bases are TGTGCCACCTGGGACGGGCCGTCGCTTCCCGATTGGCGGCGGAATTATTATAAGAAACTCTTT. The encoded protein is CATWDGPSLPDWRRNYYKKLF.

This clone was counted a few times. The protein given by TCRdb reflects a much larger clone and differs at residue 11 from this DNA's translation, likely from a read error; the protein shown is the DNA's translation. The chain recombines TRGV9 with TRGJ1 or TRGJ2. The J gene, missing from TCRdb, was assigned here through DNA to germline matching. Per the germline V gene, CDR1 is GITISATS and CDR2 is ISYDGTV (reference sequence). The CDR3 contains 14 residues. The CDR3: CALWEVRCGYEKLF. In DNA form, the CDR3 reads TGTGCCTTGTGGGAGGTGCGGTGTGGTTATGAGAAACTCTTT.

Note on this clone: This likely traces to a read error, being one base from a far larger clone. Other DNA sequences within the sample encode an identical CDR3. The J gene went uncalled, whereas the V gene is TRGV9. The CDR3 runs 11 residues. CDR1 and CDR2 (germline): GITISATS, ISYDGTV (reference sequence). For the CDR3, the DNA is TGTGCCTTGTGGACCGGCTGTAAGAAGCTCTTT. This gives the protein CALWTGCKKLF.

This clone was picked up many times. This is likely an artifact of a read error, given a far larger clone one base away. The same CDR3 can be traced to other DNA sequences in this sample. The chain links TRGV9 to TRGJP. The CDR3 covers 16 residues. The V gene's germline CDR1 is GITISATS and CDR2 ISYDGTV (reference sequence). Here the CDR3 reads CALWEYQELGKKIKVF. For the CDR3, the DNA is TGTGCCTTGTGGGAGTATCAAGAATTGGGCAAAAAAATCAAGGTATTT.

This clone was recorded a few times. TCRdb shows a much larger clone's protein in place of this DNA's translation, and the two differ at residue 5, likely through a read error; the protein shown is translated from the DNA. The chain links TRGV4 to TRGJP2. No J gene was available from TCRdb, and it was assigned here by a germline match of the DNA. CDR1 and CDR2 (germline): EGSTGY, YDSYTSSV. Trimming at V came to 5 bases and at J to 6 bases, leaving 18 bases not matched to a gene. This CDR3 is built from 17 residues. CDR3 amino acids: CATWVGLVGEGDWIKTF. Here the CDR3 DNA reads TGTGCCACCTGGGTCGGCCTTGTGGGAGAGGGTGATTGGATCAAGACGTTT.

In this sample, this clone turned up many times. The TCRdb protein, from a much larger clone, departs from this DNA's translation at residue 11, likely by read error; the protein shown derives from the DNA. The J gene went uncalled, whereas the V gene is TRGV9. CDR1 and CDR2 from the germline V gene are GITISATS and ISYDGTV (reference sequence). There are 13 residues in the CDR3. The CDR3 spells CALWEVPSYKELF. Here the CDR3 DNA reads TGTGCCTTGTGGGAGGTGCCGAGTTATAAGGAACTCTTT.

With respect to this clone: TCRdb shows a much larger clone's protein in place of this DNA's translation, and the two differ at residue 4, likely through a read error; the protein shown is translated from the DNA. This chain uses TRGV9 with TRGJ1 or TRGJ2. The J gene, left out of TCRdb, was set here by checking the DNA against germline. This CDR3 is built from 11 residues. Germline V gives CDR1 GITISATS, CDR2 ISYDGTV (reference sequence). This CDR3 reads CALRESYEKLF. CDR3 nucleotides: TGTGCCTTGCGGGAGTCGTACGAGAAACTCTTT.

This clone showed up many times. TCRdb lists the protein of a much larger clone for this DNA, which differs at residue 6, so this is likely a read error; the protein given here is translated from the DNA itself. In nucleotides, the CDR3 is TGTGCCTTGTGGGAGGCTCATCCTCAAGAGTTGGGCAAAAAAATCAAGGTATTT. Protein sequence: CALWEAHPQELGKKIKVF. This sequence joins TRGV9 and TRGJP. V lost 2 bases and J lost 4; bases outside the gene matches: 8. CDR3 length equals 18 residues. Germline values: CDR1 GITISATS, CDR2 ISYDGTV (reference sequence).